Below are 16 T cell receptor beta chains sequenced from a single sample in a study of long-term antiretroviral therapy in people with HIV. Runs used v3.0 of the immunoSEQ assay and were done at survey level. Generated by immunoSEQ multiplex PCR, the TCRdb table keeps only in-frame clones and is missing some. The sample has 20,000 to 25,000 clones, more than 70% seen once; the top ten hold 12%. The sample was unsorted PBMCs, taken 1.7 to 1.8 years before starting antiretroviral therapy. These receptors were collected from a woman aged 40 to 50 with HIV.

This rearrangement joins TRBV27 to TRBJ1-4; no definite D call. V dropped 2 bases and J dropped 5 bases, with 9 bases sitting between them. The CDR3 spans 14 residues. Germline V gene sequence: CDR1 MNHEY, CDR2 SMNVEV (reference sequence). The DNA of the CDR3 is TGTGCCAGCAGTTTACGGTCAGAGAATGAAAAACTGTTTTTT. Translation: CASSLRSENEKLFF.

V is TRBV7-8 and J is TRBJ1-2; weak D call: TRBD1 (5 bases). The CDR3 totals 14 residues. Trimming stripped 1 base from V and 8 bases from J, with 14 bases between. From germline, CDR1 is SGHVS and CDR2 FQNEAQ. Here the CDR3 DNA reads TGTGCCAGCAGCTTAGAATGGGGCTCGGAAGGCTACACCTTC. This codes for CASSLEWGSEGYTF.

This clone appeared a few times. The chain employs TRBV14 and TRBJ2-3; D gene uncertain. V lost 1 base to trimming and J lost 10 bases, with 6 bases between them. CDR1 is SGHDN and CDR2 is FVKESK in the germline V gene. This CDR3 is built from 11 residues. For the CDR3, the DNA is TGTGCCAGCAGCCAAGGGACCTCGCAGTATTTT. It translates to CASSQGTSQYF.

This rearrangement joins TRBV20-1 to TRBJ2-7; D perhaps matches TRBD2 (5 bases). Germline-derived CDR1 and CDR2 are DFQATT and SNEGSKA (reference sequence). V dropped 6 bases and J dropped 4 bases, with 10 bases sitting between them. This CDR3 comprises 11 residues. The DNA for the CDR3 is TGCAGTGCCCTGAGAGGGTACGAGCAGTACTTC. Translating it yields CSALRGYEQYF.

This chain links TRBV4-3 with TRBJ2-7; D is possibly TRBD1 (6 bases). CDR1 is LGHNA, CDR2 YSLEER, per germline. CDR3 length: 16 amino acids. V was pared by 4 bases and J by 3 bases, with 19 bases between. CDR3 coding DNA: TGCGCCAGCAGCCCAGACGAAGGGACACAACGCTACGAGCAGTACTTC. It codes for CASSPDEGTQRYEQYF.

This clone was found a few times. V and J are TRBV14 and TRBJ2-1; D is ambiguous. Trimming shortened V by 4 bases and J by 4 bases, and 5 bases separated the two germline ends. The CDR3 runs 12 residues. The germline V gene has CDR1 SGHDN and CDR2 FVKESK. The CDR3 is CASSPVYNEQFF. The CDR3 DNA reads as TGTGCCAGCAGCCCCGTGTACAATGAGCAGTTCTTC.

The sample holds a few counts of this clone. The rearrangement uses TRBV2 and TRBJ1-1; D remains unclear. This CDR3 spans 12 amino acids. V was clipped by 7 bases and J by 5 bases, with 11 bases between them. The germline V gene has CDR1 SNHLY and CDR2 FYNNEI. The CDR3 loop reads CASTPLGTEAFF. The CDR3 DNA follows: TGTGCCAGCACTCCGCTGGGGACTGAAGCTTTCTTT.

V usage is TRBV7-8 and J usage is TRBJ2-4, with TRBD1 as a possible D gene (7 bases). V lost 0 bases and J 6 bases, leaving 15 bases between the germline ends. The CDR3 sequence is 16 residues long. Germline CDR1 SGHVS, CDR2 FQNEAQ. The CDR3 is CASSLASRGAGNIQYF. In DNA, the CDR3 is TGTGCCAGCAGCTTAGCCTCCAGGGGGGCGGGAAACATTCAGTACTTC.

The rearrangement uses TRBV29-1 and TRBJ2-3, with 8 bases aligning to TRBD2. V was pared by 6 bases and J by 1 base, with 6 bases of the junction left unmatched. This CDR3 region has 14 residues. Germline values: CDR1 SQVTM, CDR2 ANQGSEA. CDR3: CSVETSAGTDTQYF. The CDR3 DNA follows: TGCAGCGTGGAGACTAGCGCCGGCACAGATACGCAGTATTTT.

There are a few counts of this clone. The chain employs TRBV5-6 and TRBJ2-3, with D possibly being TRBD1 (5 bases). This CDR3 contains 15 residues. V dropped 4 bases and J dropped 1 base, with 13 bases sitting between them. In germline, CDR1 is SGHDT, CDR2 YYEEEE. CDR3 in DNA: TGTGCCAGCAGCCCCGGTCAAGGGGGCACAGATACGCAGTATTTT. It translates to CASSPGQGGTDTQYF.

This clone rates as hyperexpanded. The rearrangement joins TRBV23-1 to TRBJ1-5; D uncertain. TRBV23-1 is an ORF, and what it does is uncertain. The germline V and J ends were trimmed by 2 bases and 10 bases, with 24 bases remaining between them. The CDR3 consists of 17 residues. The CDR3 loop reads CASSQPALWPDPSPQHF. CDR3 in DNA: TGCGCCAGCAGTCAACCTGCGCTTTGGCCGGACCCTTCCCCCCAGCATTTT.

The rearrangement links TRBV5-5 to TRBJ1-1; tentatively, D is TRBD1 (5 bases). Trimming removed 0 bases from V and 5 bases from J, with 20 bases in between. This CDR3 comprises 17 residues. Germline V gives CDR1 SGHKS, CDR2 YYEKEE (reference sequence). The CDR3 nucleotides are TGTGCCAGCAGCTTGGTACCCCTTGACAGTCTTCCTACTGAAGCTTTCTTT. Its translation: CASSLVPLDSLPTEAFF.

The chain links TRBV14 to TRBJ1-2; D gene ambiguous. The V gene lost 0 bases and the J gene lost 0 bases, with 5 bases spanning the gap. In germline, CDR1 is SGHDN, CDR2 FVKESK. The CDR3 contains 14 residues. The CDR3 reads CASSQDNSNYGYTF. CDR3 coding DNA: TGTGCCAGCAGCCAAGACAATTCTAACTATGGCTACACCTTC.

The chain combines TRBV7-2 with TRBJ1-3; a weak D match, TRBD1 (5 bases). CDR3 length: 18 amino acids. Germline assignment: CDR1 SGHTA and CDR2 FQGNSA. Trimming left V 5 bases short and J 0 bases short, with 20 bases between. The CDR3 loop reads CASSPQGPNTHSGNTIYF. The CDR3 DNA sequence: TGTGCCAGCAGCCCGCAGGGTCCTAATACACACTCTGGAAACACCATATATTTT.

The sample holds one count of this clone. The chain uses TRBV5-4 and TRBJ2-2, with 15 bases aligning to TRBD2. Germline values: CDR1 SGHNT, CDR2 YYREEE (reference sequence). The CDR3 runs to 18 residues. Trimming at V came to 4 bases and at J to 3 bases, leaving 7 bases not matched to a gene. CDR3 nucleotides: TGTGCCAGCAGCCTGGCCCGGACTAGCGGGGGGGACACCGGGGAGCTGTTTTTT. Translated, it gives CASSLARTSGGDTGELFF.

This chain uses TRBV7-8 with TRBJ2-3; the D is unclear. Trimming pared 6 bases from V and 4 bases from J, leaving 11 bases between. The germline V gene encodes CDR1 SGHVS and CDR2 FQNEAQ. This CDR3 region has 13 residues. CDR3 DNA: TGTGCCAGCAGGGCTGACCCCGCAGATACGCAGTATTTT. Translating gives CASRADPADTQYF.